The 25 T cell receptor beta chains in this list originate from one sample, sequenced in a study of cytomegalovirus exposure and HLA in healthy donors. The assay was immunoSEQ multiplex PCR, and TCRdb's table has in-frame clones only and misses some. The table has approximately 130,000 clones, approximately 87% seen once. The material sequenced was PBMCs. The receptors stem from a woman between 25 and 40 years old in good health and CMV-seronegative.

The CDR3 here is CASSQEGPGLERETQYF. CDR3 sequence (DNA): TGCGCCAGCAGCCAAGAAGGGCCGGGACTAGAGAGAGAGACCCAGTACTTC. This chain uses TRBV4-3 with TRBJ2-5; 8 bases fit TRBD2. CDR3 size: 17 residues. Germline lookup yields CDR1 LGHNA and CDR2 YSLEER. The J segment lost 4 bases and the V segment lost 0 bases, leaving 10 bases of the junction unmatched.

The chain has TRBV27 and TRBJ2-2; perhaps TRBD2 as D (6 bases). V lost 3 bases and J 4 bases, leaving 18 bases between the germline ends. CDR3 size: 17 residues. Germline assignment: CDR1 MNHEY and CDR2 SMNVEV (reference sequence). Here the CDR3 reads CASSLAGSGMSTGELFF. DNA of the CDR3: TGTGCCAGCAGTTTGGCGGGGTCCGGGATGAGCACCGGGGAGCTGTTTTTT.

The genes are TRBV19 and TRBJ1-3; 9 nucleotides align to TRBD1. This CDR3 comprises 15 residues. Germline V gene lookup returns CDR1 LNHDA and CDR2 SQIVND (reference sequence). V lost 8 bases, J lost 0 bases, and 5 bases stayed unmatched. The CDR3 sequence is CASRRDRVSGNTIYF. CDR3 bases: TGTGCCAGTCGTCGGGACAGGGTCTCTGGAAACACCATATATTTT. The entire variable domain, with the rest obtained from reference TRBV19 and TRBJ1-3, is as follows: DGGITQSPKYLFRKEGQNVTLSCEQNLNHDAMYWYRQDPGQGLRLIYYSQIVNDFQKGDIAEGYSVSREKKESFPLTVTSAQKNPTAFYLCASRRDRVSGNTIYFGEGSWLTVV.

The V call is TRBV6-5, the J call TRBJ1-2; possible D gene TRBD1, 6 bases. Germline CDR1 is MNHEY and CDR2 is SVGAGI. CDR3 length: 15 residues. The V end was cut by 1 base, the J end by 8 bases, with 17 bases between. The CDR3 spells CASSYFQQGQGGYTF. The CDR3 DNA reads as TGTGCCAGCAGTTACTTTCAACAGGGCCAGGGGGGCTACACCTTC.

Only one count was recorded for this clone. The CDR3 region has the DNA TGTGCCAGCAGACAGGGGACTAGCGGGGGGTTATCCTACAATGAGCAGTTCTTC. It yields the protein CASRQGTSGGLSYNEQFF. This chain connects TRBV7-2 to TRBJ2-1, with 15 positions matching TRBD2. V dropped 6 bases and J dropped 1; count of bases not matched to a gene: 7. The CDR3 is 18 residues long. From germline, CDR1 is SGHTA and CDR2 FQGNSA.

The chain employs TRBV30 and TRBJ1-1; D is ambiguous. The CDR3 spans 15 residues. Trimming took off 1 base at V and 1 base at J, with 13 bases between the two ends. CDR1 and CDR2 from the germline V gene are GTSNPN and SVGIG (reference sequence). This CDR3 is CAWSGASRANTEAFF. As DNA, the CDR3 is TGTGCCTGGAGTGGTGCTTCAAGAGCGAACACTGAAGCTTTCTTT.

This chain uses TRBV5-6 with TRBJ2-7; 7 nucleotides agree with TRBD1. Germline CDR1 is SGHDT and CDR2 is YYEEEE. V lost 5 bases to trimming and J lost 5 bases; unmatched junction nucleotides: 7. This CDR3 has 13 amino acids. CDR3 amino acids: CASSRDRRNEQYF. CDR3 coding DNA: TGTGCCAGCAGTAGGGACAGAAGGAACGAGCAGTACTTC.

The V call is TRBV5-4, the J call TRBJ1-2; TRBD1 matches 7 bases. V was clipped by 3 bases and J by 2 bases; unmatched bases: 10. The CDR3 is 16 amino acids. From germline, CDR1 is SGHNT and CDR2 YYREEE (reference sequence). This chain's CDR3 is CASSYPQGLENYGYTF. The CDR3 coding sequence is TGTGCCAGCAGCTATCCACAGGGGTTGGAAAACTATGGCTACACCTTC.

In regard to this clone: One end of the junction is discordant with germline, which a read error may explain. The V and J genes are TRBV4-1 and TRBJ1-3; TRBD1 matches 7 bases. The CDR3 loop spans 15 amino acids. Per germline, CDR1 MGHRA and CDR2 YSYEKL. The CDR3 DNA reads TGCGCCAGCAGCCAAGTGGGGGACAGAAAAAGAAACAGCGTTTTT. This encodes CASSQVGDRKRNSVF.

Comment on this clone: The same CDR3 arises from other DNA sequences in this sample as well. The chain links TRBV2 to TRBJ1-5; 9 nucleotides agree with TRBD1. There are 14 residues in the CDR3. Trimming at V came to 7 bases and at J to 4 bases, leaving 5 bases not matched to a gene. Looked up from germline, CDR1 is SNHLY and CDR2 is FYNNEI. The CDR3 loop is CASTPGQGNQPQHF. The DNA for the CDR3 is TGTGCCAGCACACCCGGACAGGGGAATCAGCCCCAGCATTTT.

The CDR3 region is CASSLTAGGTITDTQYF. CDR3 coding DNA: TGTGCCAGCAGCTTAACAGCGGGGGGGACCATCACAGATACGCAGTATTTT. The chain has TRBV7-9 and TRBJ2-3; 10 nucleotides agree with TRBD2. The CDR3 runs to 17 residues. The trim removed 2 bases at V and 2 bases at J, leaving 7 bases unmatched. Germline V gene data show CDR1 as SEHNR and CDR2 as FQNEAQ (reference sequence).

This chain connects TRBV12-5 to TRBJ1-5; D gene unclear. The CDR3 contains 12 residues. In germline, CDR1 is LGHNT, CDR2 FRNRAP. V lost 7 bases and J 7 bases, leaving 11 bases between the germline ends. Here the CDR3 reads CASARAGQPQHF. The CDR3 region has the DNA TGTGCTAGTGCCCGGGCGGGGCAGCCCCAGCATTTT. Combining the CDR3 with reference TRBV12-5 and TRBJ1-5 gives the whole variable domain DARVTQTPRHKVTEMGQEVTMRCQPILGHNTVFWYRQTMMQGLELLAYFRNRAPLDDSGMPKDRFSAEMPDATLATLKIQPSEPRDSAVYFCASARAGQPQHFGDGTRLSIL.

In this sample, this clone turned up a few times. The gene calls are TRBV6-1 and TRBJ2-3, with D possibly matching TRBD2 (6 bases). Germline V gene sequence: CDR1 MNHNS, CDR2 SASEGT. V lost 4 bases and J lost 5, with 13 bases in between. There are 14 residues in the CDR3. CDR3 bases: TGTGCCAGCAGTGTGGTCGGAGGGAGAGATACGCAGTATTTT. It codes for CASSVVGGRDTQYF.

The J gene is TRBJ2-1, the V gene TRBV5-1; perhaps TRBD2 as D (5 bases). Trimming took off 4 bases at V and 9 bases at J, with 23 bases between the two ends. This CDR3 has 16 amino acids. CDR1 is SGHRS and CDR2 is YFSETQ in the germline V gene. The CDR3 bases are TGCGCCAGCAGCCCCAGTCCGGGGTATCTTGGTGGTGAGCAGTTCTTC. Protein product: CASSPSPGYLGGEQFF.

The CDR3 region is CASSIRGAGSYEQYF. In DNA, the CDR3 is TGTGCCAGCAGCATTCGGGGGGCCGGATCCTACGAGCAGTACTTC. V and J are TRBV5-6 and TRBJ2-7; D possibly corresponds to TRBD2 (7 bases). CDR1 is SGHDT and CDR2 is YYEEEE in the germline V gene. The CDR3 is 15 amino acids. The V and J ends lost 4 bases and 1 base respectively, with 15 bases between them.

J is TRBJ1-1 and V is TRBV4-1; tentatively, D is TRBD1 (5 bases). V lost 1 base, J lost 0 bases, and 9 bases lay in between. Per the germline V gene, CDR1 is MGHRA and CDR2 is YSYEKL. The CDR3 contains 15 residues. The CDR3 sequence is CASSQAQGVNTEAFF. DNA of the CDR3: TGCGCCAGCAGCCAAGCCCAGGGTGTGAACACTGAAGCTTTCTTT.

This chain connects TRBV30 to TRBJ2-7; 8 bases agree with TRBD1. The V gene's germline CDR1 is GTSNPN and CDR2 SVGIG (reference sequence). The CDR3 extends over 12 amino acids. Trimming removed 4 bases from V and 3 bases from J; junction bases left unmatched: 2. CDR3 sequence: CAWTGGFYEQYF. In nucleotides, the CDR3 is TGTGCCTGGACAGGGGGCTTCTACGAGCAGTACTTC.

The rearrangement links TRBV7-2 to TRBJ1-2, with 9 bases identical to TRBD1. The V and J ends lost 5 bases and 8 bases, in that order; junction bases with no gene match: 6. The CDR3 contains 13 residues. The V gene's germline CDR1 is SGHTA and CDR2 FQGNSA. The CDR3 nucleotides read TGTGCCAGCAGCCCATACAGGGGGCGCGGCTACACCTTC. Its protein is CASSPYRGRGYTF.

This clone came up a few times. This chain uses TRBV6-6 with TRBJ2-3; 10 bases are shared with TRBD2. The V gene's germline CDR1 is MNHNY and CDR2 SVGAGI (reference sequence). This CDR3 contains 15 residues. V was pared by 10 bases and J by 1 base, with 8 bases of the junction left unmatched. CDR3 residues: CATEIAGGRTDTQYF. The CDR3 DNA follows: TGTGCCACCGAAATAGCGGGGGGACGCACAGATACGCAGTATTTT.

This chain links TRBV7-2 with TRBJ1-2; D is ambiguous. Germline CDR1 reads SGHTA; CDR2 reads FQGNSA. This CDR3 comprises 10 residues. Trimming pared 2 bases from V and 10 bases from J, leaving 5 bases between. The CDR3 DNA is TGTGCCAGCAGCTTAAGCGACTACACCTTC. Protein: CASSLSDYTF. Combining the CDR3 with reference TRBV7-2 and TRBJ1-2 gives the whole variable domain GAGVSQSPSNKVTEKGKDVELRCDPISGHTALYWYRQSLGQGLEFLIYFQGNSAPDKSGLPSDRFSAERTGGSVSTLTIQRTQQEDSAVYLCASSLSDYTFGSGTRLTVV.

The V and J genes are TRBV9 and TRBJ1-1, with 7 bases fitting TRBD1. V gave up 0 bases and J gave up 11 bases; unmatched junction bases: 10. Looked up from germline, CDR1 is SGDLS and CDR2 is YYNGEE. CDR3 size: 14 residues. Written as DNA, the CDR3 is TGTGCCAGCAGCGTAGCCACAGGGGCGTCGGGTGCTTTCTTT. It codes for CASSVATGASGAFF.

The V and J genes are TRBV11-2 and TRBJ2-2, with a possible D match to TRBD2 (6 bases). Germline V CDR1 and CDR2: SGHAT, FQNNGV. The length of the CDR3 is 16 residues. Trimming shortened V by 1 base and J by 3 bases, and 12 bases separated the two germline ends. CDR3 DNA sequence: TGTGCCAGCAGCTTAGTAGGAGGGTTAGACACCGGGGAGCTGTTTTTT. Protein: CASSLVGGLDTGELFF.

The rearrangement uses TRBV6-1 and TRBJ2-7; D gene uncertain. Germline V gene sequence: CDR1 MNHNS, CDR2 SASEGT. Trimming removed 3 bases from V and 3 bases from J, with 3 bases in between. This CDR3 comprises 11 residues. The CDR3: CASSDNYEQYF. CDR3 nucleotide sequence: TGTGCCAGCAGTGACAACTACGAGCAGTACTTC.

The chain has TRBV7-2 and TRBJ2-7; weak D call: TRBD2 (6 bases). The V gene lost 9 bases and the J gene lost 4 bases, with 16 bases spanning the gap. The germline V gene encodes CDR1 SGHTA and CDR2 FQGNSA. The CDR3 runs 13 residues. The CDR3 bases are TGTGCCAGTAGTGGAGGGGCCCGGTACGAGCAGTACTTC. Encoded protein: CASSGGARYEQYF. Full variable domain (remainder filled in from reference TRBV7-2 and TRBJ2-7): GAGVSQSPSNKVTEKGKDVELRCDPISGHTALYWYRQSLGQGLEFLIYFQGNSAPDKSGLPSDRFSAERTGGSVSTLTIQRTQQEDSAVYLCASSGGARYEQYFGPGTRLTVT.

The V call is TRBV7-9, the J call TRBJ2-2; possible D gene TRBD2, 6 bases. V lost 2 bases to trimming and J lost 2 bases, with 15 bases between them. The CDR3 spans 17 residues. Germline values: CDR1 SEHNR, CDR2 FQNEAQ (reference sequence). CDR3 region: CASSLRRGTVNTGELFF. CDR3 coding DNA: TGTGCCAGCAGCTTACGTCGGGGGACTGTAAACACCGGGGAGCTGTTTTTT.